Sequencing of this T cell receptor beta chain was carried out in a study of radiation and T cells in renal cell carcinoma. V dropped 5 bases and J dropped 4 bases, with 17 bases sitting between them. This CDR3 has 15 residues. Germline CDR1 is MNHNY and CDR2 is SVGAGI (reference sequence). Broader study findings: Pretreatment tumor biopsies were lacking, so baseline clonotypes are unknown.

The method was immunoSEQ multiplex PCR; TCRdb's version includes in-frame clones alone and lacks a portion of them. The data show 150,000 to 200,000 clones, about 88% seen once. This clone has only one observation. Its antigen is as yet unknown. Time point noted: blood 4 weeks post-SBRT, at nephrectomy. Treatment described: 15 Gy SBRT to primary tumor, nephrectomy 4 weeks later. Nephrectomy followed 15 Gy stereotactic body radiation by 4 weeks. The tumor was a clear cell renal cell carcinoma. The sequencing here drew on blood, taken from a patient whose treatment included radiotherapy and nephrectomy. The sequence was collected from a woman in her forties or fifties with renal cell carcinoma. The chain is built from TRBV6-6 and TRBJ1-2, with D unclear. CDR3 sequence: CASSPRTLSVYGYTF. The DNA of the CDR3 is TGTGCCAGCAGTCCGCGGACCTTATCCGTCTATGGCTACACCTTC.